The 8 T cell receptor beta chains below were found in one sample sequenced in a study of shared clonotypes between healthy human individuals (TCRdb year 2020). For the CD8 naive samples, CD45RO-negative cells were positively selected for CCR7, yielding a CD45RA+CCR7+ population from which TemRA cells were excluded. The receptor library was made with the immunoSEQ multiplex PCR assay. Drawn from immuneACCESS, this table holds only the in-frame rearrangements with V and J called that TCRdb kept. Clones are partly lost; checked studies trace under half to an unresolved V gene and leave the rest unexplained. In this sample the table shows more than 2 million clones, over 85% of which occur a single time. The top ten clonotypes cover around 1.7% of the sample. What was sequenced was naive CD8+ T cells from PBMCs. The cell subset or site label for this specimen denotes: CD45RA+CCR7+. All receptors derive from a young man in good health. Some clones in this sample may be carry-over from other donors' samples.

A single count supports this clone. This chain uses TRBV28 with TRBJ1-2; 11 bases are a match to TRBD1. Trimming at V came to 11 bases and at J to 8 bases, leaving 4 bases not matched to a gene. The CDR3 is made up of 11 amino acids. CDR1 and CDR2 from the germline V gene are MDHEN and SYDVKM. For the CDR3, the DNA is TGTGCCTACGGACAGGGGGCAGGCTACACCTTC. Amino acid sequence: CAYGQGAGYTF.

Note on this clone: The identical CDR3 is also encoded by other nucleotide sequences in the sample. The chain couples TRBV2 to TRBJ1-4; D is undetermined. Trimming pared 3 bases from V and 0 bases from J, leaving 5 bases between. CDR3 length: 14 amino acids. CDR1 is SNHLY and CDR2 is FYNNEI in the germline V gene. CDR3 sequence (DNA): TGTGCCAGCAGTGACCGGGCAACTAATGAAAAACTGTTTTTT. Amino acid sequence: CASSDRATNEKLFF. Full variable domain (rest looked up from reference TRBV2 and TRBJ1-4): EPEVTQTPSHQVTQMGQEVILRCVPISNHLYFYWYRQILGQKVEFLVSFYNNEISEKSEIFDDQFSVERPDGSNFTLKIRSTKLEDSAMYFCASSDRATNEKLFFGSGTQLSVL.

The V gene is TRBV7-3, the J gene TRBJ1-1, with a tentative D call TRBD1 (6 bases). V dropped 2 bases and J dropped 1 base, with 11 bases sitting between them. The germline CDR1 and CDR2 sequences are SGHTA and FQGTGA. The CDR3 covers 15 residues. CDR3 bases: TGTGCCAGCAGCTTAGGTCAACAGGGGAACACTGAAGCTTTCTTT. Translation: CASSLGQQGNTEAFF.

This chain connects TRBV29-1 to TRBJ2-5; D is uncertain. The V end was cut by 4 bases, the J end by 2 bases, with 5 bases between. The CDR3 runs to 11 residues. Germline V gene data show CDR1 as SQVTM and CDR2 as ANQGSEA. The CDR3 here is CSVVVQETQYF. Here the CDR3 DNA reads TGCAGCGTTGTAGTTCAAGAGACCCAGTACTTC.

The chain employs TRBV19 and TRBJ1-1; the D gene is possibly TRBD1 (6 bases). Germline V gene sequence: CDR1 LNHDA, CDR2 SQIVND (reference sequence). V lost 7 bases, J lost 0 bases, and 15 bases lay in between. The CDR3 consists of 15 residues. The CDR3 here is CASTGSGGLNTEAFF. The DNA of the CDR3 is TGTGCCAGTACTGGAAGCGGGGGCCTGAACACTGAAGCTTTCTTT. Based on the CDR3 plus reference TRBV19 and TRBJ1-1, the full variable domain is DGGITQSPKYLFRKEGQNVTLSCEQNLNHDAMYWYRQDPGQGLRLIYYSQIVNDFQKGDIAEGYSVSREKKESFPLTVTSAQKNPTAFYLCASTGSGGLNTEAFFGQGTRLTVV.

The CDR3 coding sequence is TGTGCCAGCAGCGTCGCCCTAGCGGCCGGGGAGCTGTTTTTT. Its protein product is CASSVALAAGELFF. This chain joins TRBV9 and TRBJ2-2, with 7 bases lining up with TRBD2. From germline, CDR1 is SGDLS and CDR2 YYNGEE. This CDR3 contains 14 residues. V shed 2 bases, J shed 6 bases, and the junction held 4 bases outside the gene matches.

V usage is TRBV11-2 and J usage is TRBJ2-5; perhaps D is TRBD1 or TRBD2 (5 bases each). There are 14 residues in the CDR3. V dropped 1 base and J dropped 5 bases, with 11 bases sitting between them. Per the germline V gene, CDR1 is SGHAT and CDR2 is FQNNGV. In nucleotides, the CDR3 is TGTGCCAGCAGCTTAGTGGGGGAATGGGAGACCCAGTACTTC. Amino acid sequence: CASSLVGEWETQYF.

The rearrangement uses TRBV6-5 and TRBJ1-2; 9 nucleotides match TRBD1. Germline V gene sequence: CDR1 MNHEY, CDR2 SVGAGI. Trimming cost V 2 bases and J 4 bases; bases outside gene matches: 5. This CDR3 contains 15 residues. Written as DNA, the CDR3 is TGTGCCAGCAGTTACAACAGGGGGCGGGGCTATGGCTACACCTTC. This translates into CASSYNRGRGYGYTF.